The 10 T cell receptor beta chains below were found in one sample sequenced in a study of ipilimumab plus nivolumab after autologous stem cell transplantation. Produced via immunoSEQ multiplex PCR; TCRdb's table is partial and in-frame only. Of some 43,000 clones in the sample, 70% to 90% were seen once. The source was PBMCs, collected in a trial of ipilimumab plus nivolumab as post-transplant consolidation. The receptor set was obtained from a male donor with multiple myeloma.

The genes are TRBV6-7 and TRBJ2-7; 8 bases fit TRBD2. TRBV6-7 is marked as an open reading frame, function uncertain. Germline trimming cut 2 bases from V and 2 bases from J; bases unmatched to any gene: 8. This CDR3 region has 16 residues. The CDR3 spells CASSYPGTRGAYEQYF. In DNA, the CDR3 is TGTGCCAGCAGTTACCCCGGGACTAGGGGGGCCTACGAGCAGTACTTC.

This rearrangement joins TRBV5-1 to TRBJ2-5; possible D gene TRBD1, 5 bases. This CDR3 contains 15 residues. The V gene lost 0 bases and the J gene lost 1 base, with 10 bases spanning the gap. Germline CDR1 SGHRS, CDR2 YFSETQ. CDR3 protein: CASSLGVGAQETQYF. Here the CDR3 DNA reads TGCGCCAGCAGCTTGGGGGTTGGGGCCCAAGAGACCCAGTACTTC. Supplemented by reference TRBV5-1 and TRBJ2-5, the full variable domain reads KAGVTQTPRYLIKTRGQQVTLSCSPISGHRSVSWYQQTPGQGLQFLFEYFSETQRNKGNFPGRFSGRQFSNSRSEMNVSTLELGDSALYLCASSLGVGAQETQYFGPGTRLLVL.

This sequence joins TRBV6-6 and TRBJ2-1, with D possibly being TRBD1 or TRBD2 (5 bases each). CDR1 MNHNY and CDR2 SVGAGI come from the germline V gene (reference sequence). V lost 5 bases, J lost 3 bases, and 17 bases lay in between. The CDR3 totals 16 residues. DNA of the CDR3: TGTGCCAGCAGTCCAAGGGACCACCGCCACTACAATGAGCAGTTCTTC. It encodes CASSPRDHRHYNEQFF.

The V and J genes are TRBV6-5 and TRBJ1-6; no clear D. Deletions cut 7 bases from V and 5 bases from J, with 15 bases between. Germline assignment: CDR1 MNHEY and CDR2 SVGAGI. This CDR3 has 15 residues. The CDR3 nucleotides read TGTGCCAGCAAAAAAGCGTCCCCGAATAATTCACCCCTCCACTTT. It is translated as CASKKASPNNSPLHF.

The chain has TRBV27 and TRBJ1-4, with 7 bases that match TRBD1. V shed 3 bases, J shed 5 bases, and the junction held 3 bases outside the gene matches. The CDR3 has 14 residues. CDR1 is MNHEY and CDR2 is SMNVEV in the germline V gene (reference sequence). CDR3 region: CASSFAGGNEKLFF. CDR3 DNA: TGTGCCAGCAGTTTCGCAGGGGGGAATGAAAAACTGTTTTTT.

J is TRBJ2-3 and V is TRBV5-1; 12 bases agree with TRBD2. V was clipped by 3 bases and J by 0 bases; unmatched bases: 8. Germline V gives CDR1 SGHRS, CDR2 YFSETQ. The length of the CDR3 is 18 residues. The CDR3 coding sequence is TGCGCCAGCAGCTGGTTAACTAGCGGGAGGCCCAGCACAGATACGCAGTATTTT. Translation gives CASSWLTSGRPSTDTQYF. Together with reference TRBV5-1 and TRBJ2-3, the CDR3 gives the full variable domain: KAGVTQTPRYLIKTRGQQVTLSCSPISGHRSVSWYQQTPGQGLQFLFEYFSETQRNKGNFPGRFSGRQFSNSRSEMNVSTLELGDSALYLCASSWLTSGRPSTDTQYFGPGTRLTVL.

This chain links TRBV19 with TRBJ1-1; the match to TRBD1 covers 7 bases. Per germline, CDR1 LNHDA and CDR2 SQIVND (reference sequence). The CDR3 loop spans 13 amino acids. V gave up 5 bases and J gave up 7 bases; unmatched junction bases: 7. For the CDR3, the DNA is TGTGCCAGTAGTGAGCAGGGGGTGGGTGAAGCTTTCTTT. Translating it yields CASSEQGVGEAFF.

The rearrangement uses TRBV18 and TRBJ2-2; D is perhaps TRBD2 (5 bases). The CDR3 loop spans 16 amino acids. Germline V gene sequence: CDR1 KGHSH, CDR2 LQKENI. V dropped 4 bases and J dropped 3 bases, with 15 bases sitting between them. CDR3 loop: CASSLYSGSDTGELFF. For the CDR3, the DNA is TGTGCCAGCTCACTATATTCGGGGAGCGACACCGGGGAGCTGTTTTTT.

The chain carries TRBV7-9 and TRBJ2-2; no clear D gene. The CDR3 is 12 residues long. The V gene's germline CDR1 is SEHNR and CDR2 FQNEAQ (reference sequence). V lost 5 bases and J lost 7, with 8 bases in between. The CDR3 sequence is CASSTDLGELFF. In DNA, the CDR3 is TGTGCCAGCAGCACGGATCTCGGGGAGCTGTTTTTT.

The V and J genes are TRBV7-3 and TRBJ1-3; D is uncertain. The ends were cut back, 4 bases at V and 3 bases at J, with 7 bases in the middle. CDR1 and CDR2 from the germline V gene are SGHTA and FQGTGA. The CDR3 runs to 13 residues. CDR3 bases: TGTGCCAGCAGCTCGACCCATGGAAACACCATATATTTT. Its translation is CASSSTHGNTIYF.